The 9 T cell receptor beta chains below were found in one sample sequenced in a study of Tregs in tolerant kidney transplant recipients. Sequencing was performed with immunoSEQ multiplex PCR; in TCRdb, only in-frame clones are kept and a portion is missing. Of about 81,000 clones detected, 91% appear once; the ten largest clones hold 1.5% to 2%. The nonmyeloablative bone marrow transplants came from related graft donors, with transient mixed chimerism. Sequencing was performed on CD4+ T cells from blood (PBMCs), taken 24 months after the transplant. These receptors were collected from a human patient who received a combined kidney and bone marrow transplant. Some T cells may trace back to the graft donor.

The rearrangement joins TRBV30 to TRBJ1-2, with D maybe TRBD1 (5 bases). V lost 0 bases to trimming and J lost 8 bases, with 13 bases between them. This CDR3 comprises 13 residues. CDR1 GTSNPN and CDR2 SVGIG come from the germline V gene (reference sequence). The CDR3: CAWSVAQGYGYTF. As DNA, the CDR3 is TGTGCCTGGAGTGTTGCCCAGGGTTACGGCTACACCTTC.

This chain uses TRBV5-6 with TRBJ2-1, with TRBD2 matching over 10 bases. The CDR3 totals 15 residues. V shed 4 bases and J 10 bases; nucleotides not matched to a gene: 11. Germline assignment: CDR1 SGHDT and CDR2 YYEEEE. This CDR3 is CASSTLLAGAEEQFF. The DNA of the CDR3 is TGTGCCAGCAGCACCCTTCTAGCGGGGGCAGAAGAGCAGTTCTTC. The full variable domain, with the rest looked up from reference TRBV5-6 and TRBJ2-1, is DAGVTQSPTHLIKTRGQQVTLRCSPKSGHDTVSWYQQALGQGPQFIFQYYEEEERQRGNFPDRFSGHQFPNYSSELNVNALLLGDSALYLCASSTLLAGAEEQFFGPGTRLTVL.

This sequence joins TRBV14 and TRBJ2-1, with 9 positions matching TRBD2. Trimming cost V 2 bases and J 5 bases; bases outside gene matches: 10. The CDR3 totals 17 residues. Germline CDR1 is SGHDN and CDR2 is FVKESK. The CDR3 reads CASSQIIGGRVNNEQFF. The CDR3 DNA reads as TGTGCCAGCAGCCAAATAATCGGCGGGAGGGTTAACAATGAGCAGTTCTTC.

The genes are TRBV13 and TRBJ2-3, with TRBD1 as a possible D gene (5 bases). V lost 1 base and J 0 bases, leaving 11 bases between the germline ends. The germline gives CDR1 PRHDT, CDR2 FYEKMQ (reference sequence). This CDR3 has 16 residues. CDR3 residues: CASSLAPGISTDTQYF. The CDR3 DNA reads TGTGCCAGCAGCTTAGCACCAGGGATAAGCACAGATACGCAGTATTTT.

V and J are TRBV27 and TRBJ2-5, with 9 bases fitting TRBD1. This CDR3 is 16 amino acids long. Germline V gives CDR1 MNHEY, CDR2 SMNVEV (reference sequence). J lost 2 bases, V lost 5 bases, and 9 bases had no gene match. The CDR3 DNA follows: TGTGCCAGCAGTGGCACAGGGGGCCGAGGACAAGAGACCCAGTACTTC. Protein sequence: CASSGTGGRGQETQYF.

The genes are TRBV6-1 and TRBJ1-2; D possibly corresponds to TRBD1 (5 bases). V lost 6 bases to trimming and J lost 0 bases, with 11 bases between them. This CDR3 has 14 residues. Germline CDR1 is MNHNS and CDR2 is SASEGT. The CDR3 bases are TGTGCCAGCAGCCTATTAGGGGCTAACTATGGCTACACCTTC. Translated: CASSLLGANYGYTF.

As regards this clone: Relative to the germline gene, one junction end is altered; a read error may explain this. The sample has other DNA sequences that encode this CDR3 too. CDR3 sequence reads: CASSTTGQGYSPLHF. The DNA for the CDR3 is TGTGCCAGTAGTACTACGGGACAGGGGTATTCCCCCCTCCACTTT. V and J are TRBV19 and TRBJ1-6; 10 positions agree with TRBD1. CDR1 and CDR2 from the germline V gene are LNHDA and SQIVND (reference sequence). The CDR3 is 15 residues long.

This clone was counted once. This chain links TRBV5-1 with TRBJ2-7, with a weak D call TRBD2 (7 bases). The CDR3 totals 16 residues. The V and J ends lost 0 bases and 3 bases respectively, with 16 bases between them. Germline V lookup: CDR1 SGHRS, CDR2 YFSETQ. CDR3 nucleotides: TGCGCCAGCAGCTTGGCGGGGGGCAGAATTCTCTACGAGCAGTACTTC. Translation: CASSLAGGRILYEQYF.

The rearrangement uses TRBV29-1 and TRBJ2-7, with D tentatively TRBD1 (5 bases). The length of the CDR3 is 15 residues. Germline assignment: CDR1 SQVTM and CDR2 ANQGSEA. Trimming left V 0 bases short and J 3 bases short, with 15 bases between. This CDR3 is CSVEDSGINLYEQYF. The CDR3 DNA sequence: TGCAGCGTTGAAGATTCAGGGATCAACCTCTACGAGCAGTACTTC.